This T cell receptor beta chain is drawn from a study of early T cells in non-severe SARS-CoV-2 infection. The wider study: The sequenced material was bulk RNA from unsorted whole blood, and its chains were unpaired. Findings and caveats of the study: VDJdb matching favored anti-spike CD8 responses, missing private and CD4 specificities.

The protocol attached unique molecular identifiers to individual cDNA molecules. One entry per CDR3 protein, called by TCRdb with MiXCR from the 5' RACE reads. The sample lists tens of thousands of distinct CDR3 sequences; roughly 4.8% were seen once. Note on this clonotype: Its target is not known.

This sequence originates from an adult who was a healthcare worker with PCR-confirmed SARS-CoV-2 infection or an uninfected control (not recorded which). Material: whole blood.

The CDR3 here is CASSGLGGQNEQFF. DNA of the CDR3: TGTGCCAGCAGCGGACTAGGCGGGCAAAATGAGCAGTTCTTC. The chain joins TRBV11-3 to TRBJ2-1; 7 bases are a match to TRBD2. V trimming: 5 bases; J trimming: 7 bases; junction bases outside the gene matches: 8. The length of the CDR3 is 14 residues. CDR1 SGHNT and CDR2 YENEEA come from the germline V gene.